Each of the 6 T cell receptor beta chains below was sequenced from the same sample in a study of shared clonotypes between healthy human individuals. The data were produced by immunoSEQ multiplex PCR, yet TCRdb's version contains in-frame clones alone and is incomplete. The data show roughly 2.6 million clones, 85% to 95% seen once. The sequenced sample consisted of naive CD4+ T cells sorted from blood. Subset noted: CD45RA+ positively selected. The source is a man between 18 and 35 years old in good health.

This clone was detected once. The identical CDR3 is also encoded by other nucleotide sequences in the sample. V is TRBV18 and J is TRBJ2-3; tentative D call: TRBD1 (5 bases). This CDR3 region has 13 residues. Germline V gene lookup returns CDR1 KGHSH and CDR2 LQKENI. The germline V and J ends were trimmed by 6 bases and 5 bases, with 12 bases remaining between them. DNA of the CDR3: TGTGCCAGCTCGCCAATCAGGGAAGATACGCAGTATTTT. This gives the protein CASSPIREDTQYF.

V and J are TRBV7-2 and TRBJ2-1; D assignment may be TRBD1 or TRBD2 (6 bases each). Germline CDR1 reads SGHTA; CDR2 reads FQGNSA. The CDR3 contains 15 residues. V was trimmed by 1 base and J by 6 bases, leaving 13 bases between them. CDR3 coding DNA: TGTGCCAGCAGCTTAGTGGCCGGGGGCCCCAATGAGCAGTTCTTC. This gives the protein CASSLVAGGPNEQFF.

The V gene is TRBV5-4, the J gene TRBJ2-5, with unresolved D. The CDR3 has 13 amino acids. The germline CDR1 and CDR2 sequences are SGHNT and YYREEE (reference sequence). The germline V and J ends were trimmed by 1 base and 10 bases, with 14 bases remaining between them. This CDR3 is CASSLRPTGGQYF. In nucleotides, the CDR3 is TGTGCCAGCAGCTTGCGACCCACTGGTGGCCAGTACTTC.

The chain links TRBV2 to TRBJ2-3, with D unresolved. Germline V gene data show CDR1 as SNHLY and CDR2 as FYNNEI. This CDR3 is built from 15 residues. Trimming took 2 bases from V and 1 from J, leaving 10 bases between them. Written as DNA, the CDR3 is TGTGCCAGCAGTGAACTGGGCTTCGGCACAGATACGCAGTATTTT. Protein: CASSELGFGTDTQYF.

The chain joins TRBV28 to TRBJ2-2, with D tentatively TRBD1 or TRBD2 (5 bases each). The CDR3 is 18 residues long. V lost 3 bases and J 0 bases, leaving 17 bases between the germline ends. Germline V CDR1 and CDR2: MDHEN, SYDVKM. CDR3 in amino acids: CASSFPPRDLANTGELFF. CDR3 DNA: TGTGCCAGCAGTTTCCCTCCACGGGACCTCGCGAACACCGGGGAGCTGTTTTTT. The full variable domain, completed using reference TRBV28 and TRBJ2-2, is DVKVTQSSRYLVKRTGEKVFLECVQDMDHENMFWYRQDPGLGLRLIYFSYDVKMKEKGDIPEGYSVSREKKERFSLILESASTNQTSMYLCASSFPPRDLANTGELFFGEGSRLTVL.

The chain has TRBV4-3 and TRBJ1-5; a possible D gene is TRBD1 (6 bases). The CDR3 is made up of 14 amino acids. Germline CDR1 reads LGHNA; CDR2 reads YSLEER. V was trimmed by 4 bases and J by 6 bases, leaving 13 bases between them. CDR3 DNA sequence: TGCGCCAGCAGCCGAGAGACAGGCGCTCAGCCCCAGCATTTT. Translation: CASSRETGAQPQHF.